One T cell receptor (beta chain) is described in this entry. Template material for amplifying TCR beta CDR3 regions consisted of RNA transcripts. Researchers ran a first-round RT-PCR on the TCR CDR3 using the HTBI primer set. TCRdb called the multiplex PCR reads again in MiXCR, with one record for every CDR3 protein. The table lists around 610,000 distinct CDR3 sequences, over 12% of them singletons, with roughly 4.3% in the top ten. Fresh peripheral blood, less than 11 ml of it, supplied the PBMCs. The sample belongs to a study of T cells in Graves' hyperthyroidism and ophthalmopathy. Study information: Upon initial diagnosis and before any treatment, peripheral blood was collected.

V lost 5 bases, J lost 4 bases, and 15 bases lay in between. This CDR3 contains 14 residues. Germline values: CDR1 MNHEY, CDR2 SMNVEV (reference sequence). What was sequenced was blood. The TCR comes from a woman aged 40-49 years with Graves' ophthalmopathy. The chain is built from TRBV27 and TRBJ2-7; possible D gene TRBD2, 6 bases. The CDR3 DNA is TGTGCCAGCAGTCGCGGAGGGCCGATATACGAGCAGTACTTC. This sequence encodes CASSRGGPIYEQYF.